This TCR beta chain is from a study of neurological immune-mediated disorders (dated by TCRdb to about 2019). With regard to the full study: Peripheral blood TCR-beta repertoires from HTLV-I-associated myelopathy (HAM/TSP) patients, multiple sclerosis patients and healthy controls were compared by UMI-based sequencing. Of the approximately 66 subjects in the cohort, roughly 14 were HAM/TSP patients, approximately 34 were multiple sclerosis patients, and about 20 were healthy controls. Alongside PBMC samples, the set of some 100 TCR-beta libraries contained longitudinal samples, technical triplicates, and paired CD4+ and CD8+ T-cell subsets that had been sorted. To precisely calculate how much the frequency of each individual clone varied, libraries were sequenced in technical triplicate. What the authors observed across the whole study: TCR clonal expansion was highest in HAM/TSP patients and lowest in MS patients, with MS patients falling below even healthy controls. Expanded clones from different subjects shared no identical CDR3 amino acid sequences, which suggests that TCR-beta repertoires were private in all groups.

This clonotype counts as medium-sized (0.01 to 0.1%). Its binding antigen is unknown. Base qualities are not provided; no much larger clone lies one nucleotide away. cDNA was synthesized by template-switch 5'RACE using a primer carrying a 10-nucleotide random unique molecular identifier by which each TCR transcript was tagged. Every sequencing run covered 15-18 subjects and yielded more than 160 million TCR-beta sequences. The RNeasy kit was used to extract total RNA. TCR-beta VDJ regions were amplified with primers for the TCR constant region and the 5'RACE anchor, using the KAPA Real-time Library Amplification kit. A first PCR added sample indexes and Illumina adaptors, after which a second PCR increased the library yield. After purification with Ampure beads, the TCR product of roughly 650 bp was size-selected on a 2% E-gel SizeSelection system. Library quality was checked on a Bioanalyzer, concentration was measured with Qubit, and libraries were quantified with the Kapa Library Quantification kit before pooling. Paired-end 2 x 150 bp sequencing of the libraries was performed on an Illumina HiSeq 2500. To increase sequence diversity, about 23-32% phiX was spiked into each library pool. The authors' analysis ran thus. Quality-filtered reads were processed with the UMI-based MiGEC pipeline, and over 75% of raw TCR sequences were removed by the MiGEC pipeline during error correction. VDJ genes were aligned to IMGT germline references, and clonotypes were defined by unique CDR3 amino acid sequence plus V-J genes. VDJtools evaluated clonal expansion, Shannon diversity and CDR3 relatedness (CalcPairwiseDistances, ClusterSamples); CLCbio workbench built phylogenetic trees. A clone was classed as expanded if it had 8 or more unique UMIs, a cutoff based on coefficient-of-variation modelling across technical triplicates. TCRdb handled the public reads itself, with Q25 trimming in fastp and clone calling in MiXCR, and kept productive beta chains. Here each entry gathers all rows of one CDR3 protein and keeps the most common genes and DNA. In this record, the V and J calls reflect TCRdb's handling and not the investigators' own analysis. In all, the sample holds some 38,000 distinct CDR3 sequences, and roughly 11% of those were seen once. Roughly 4% of the sample is taken by the ten largest.

The meaning of the sample's time point label: technical triplicate 1. Libraries from unsorted PBMCs were made from 2 million PBMCs kept in RNAlater at -80 degrees C until RNA extraction. Peripheral blood was subjected to Ficoll-Hypaque density gradient centrifugation to isolate PBMCs, which were then cryopreserved in liquid nitrogen. The germline V gene supplies CDR1 SGHTA and CDR2 FQGNSA. The CDR3 runs 15 amino acids, cysteine and phenylalanine included. Here the CDR3 DNA is all that survives: 45 bases in frame from base 1. Unmatched junction bases come to 10, with V trimmed by 5 bases and J by 6 bases.

The TCR comes from a man aged 55-75 years with HTLV-1-associated myelopathy (HAM/TSP). Recombination connected TRBV7-2 to TRBJ2-3, and 8 bases in between align with TRBD2. Sequencing was done on a sample of PBMCs. The sequence in DNA is TGTGCCAGCAGCCCAAACAGCGGGAGTTTCGATACGCAGTATTTT. This codes for CASSPNSGSFDTQYF.